This entry features one TCR beta chain sequence. The data stem from a study of blood T cell repertoires in COVID-19. Across the whole study: Samples of COVID-19 (acute and convalescent) were obtained from the United States, Italy and Spain. Sample material is recorded as cDNA or gDNA derived from T cells, B-cell-depleted T cells, or PBMCs.

This CDR3 comprises 15 residues. Per the germline V gene, CDR1 is MNHEY and CDR2 is SVGAGI. Trimming removed 0 bases from V and 5 bases from J; junction bases left unmatched: 1. Original methodology: Reference gene primer amplification gave nucleated cell count estimates. Assay: immunoSEQ multiplex PCR; the TCRdb copy retains only in-frame clones and omits some. The D gene and trimming were derived from the DNA, and the V and J assignments and clone size from that table. The data contain 95,000 to 110,000 clones, roughly nine tenths of them singletons. The TCR was taken from a human donor in a cohort sampled during active COVID-19. This chain uses TRBV6-5 with TRBJ2-1; 10 positions match TRBD2. The sequenced material came from peripheral blood. CDR3 nucleotide sequence: TGTGCCAGCAGTTACTCCGGACTAGCGGACAATGAGCAGTTCTTC. Translating it yields CASSYSGLADNEQFF.